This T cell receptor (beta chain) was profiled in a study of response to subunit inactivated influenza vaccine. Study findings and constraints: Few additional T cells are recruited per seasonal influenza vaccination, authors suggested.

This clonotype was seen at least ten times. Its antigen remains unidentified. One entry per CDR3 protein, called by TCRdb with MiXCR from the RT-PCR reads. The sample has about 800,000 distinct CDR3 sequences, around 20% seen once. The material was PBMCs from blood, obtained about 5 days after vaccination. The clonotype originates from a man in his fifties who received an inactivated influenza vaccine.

CDR3 in amino acids: CATSDLNQPQHF. CDR3 sequence (DNA): TGTGCCACCAGTGACCTTAATCAGCCCCAGCATTTT. The V gene is TRBV24-1, the J gene TRBJ1-5; no firm D call. Germline V CDR1 and CDR2: KGHDR, SFDVKD. The CDR3 has 12 residues. With 4 bases removed from V and 4 bases from J, the gap between germline ends came to 4 bases.